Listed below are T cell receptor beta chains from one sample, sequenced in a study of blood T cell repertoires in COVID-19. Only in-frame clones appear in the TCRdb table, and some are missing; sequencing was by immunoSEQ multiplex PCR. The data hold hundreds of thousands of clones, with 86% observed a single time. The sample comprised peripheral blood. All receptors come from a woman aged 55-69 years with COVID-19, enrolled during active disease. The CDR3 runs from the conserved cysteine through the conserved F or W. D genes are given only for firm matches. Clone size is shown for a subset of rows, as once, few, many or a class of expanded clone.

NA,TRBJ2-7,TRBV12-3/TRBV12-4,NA,CASSLSEEDEQYF,TGTGCCAGCAGTTTATCAGAGGAAGACGAGCAGTACTTC
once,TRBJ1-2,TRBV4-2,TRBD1,CASSQAPDRGNGYTF,TGTGCCAGCAGCCAAGCCCCGGACAGGGGGAATGGCTACACCTTC
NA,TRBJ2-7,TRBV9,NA,CASSVGQGIMGYEQYF,TGTGCCAGCAGCGTAGGGCAGGGGATTATGGGCTACGAGCAGTACTTC
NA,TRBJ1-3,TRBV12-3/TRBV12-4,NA,CASSSPGSNTIYF,TGTGCCAGCAGCTCCCCCGGGTCGAACACCATATATTTT
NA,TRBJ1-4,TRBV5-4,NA,CASSRDFAGIEKLFF,TGTGCCAGCAGCCGGGACTTTGCAGGGATTGAAAAACTGTTTTTT
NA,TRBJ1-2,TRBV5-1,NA,CASSFEGPANYGYTF,TGCGCCAGCAGCTTTGAGGGTCCGGCTAACTATGGCTACACCTTC
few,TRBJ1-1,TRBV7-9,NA,CASSFSYTEAFF,TGTGCCAGCAGCTTTTCGTACACTGAAGCTTTCTTT
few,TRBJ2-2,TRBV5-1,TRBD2,CASTNPEGGANTGELFF,TGCGCCAGCACCAACCCCGAGGGAGGGGCGAACACCGGGGAGCTGTTTTTT
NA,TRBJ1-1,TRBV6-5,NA,CASSYGGFGTEAFF,TGTGCCAGCAGTTACGGGGGCTTTGGGACTGAAGCTTTCTTT
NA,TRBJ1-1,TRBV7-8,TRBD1,CASSFTGGTEAFF,TGTGCCAGCAGCTTTACAGGGGGCACTGAAGCTTTCTTT
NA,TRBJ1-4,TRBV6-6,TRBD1,CASRPGGSGEKLFF,TGTGCCAGCAGACCAGGGGGCTCGGGTGAAAAACTGTTTTTT
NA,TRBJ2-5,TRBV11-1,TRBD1,CASTLGQGVGTQYF,TGTGCCAGCACCCTGGGGCAGGGGGTAGGGACCCAGTACTTC
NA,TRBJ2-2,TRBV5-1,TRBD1,CASSSDRVGTGELFF,TGCGCCAGCAGCTCTGACAGGGTGGGCACCGGGGAGCTGTTTTTT
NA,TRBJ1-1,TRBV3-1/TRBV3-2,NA,CASSQSGDTEAFF,TGTGCCAGCAGCCAATCCGGGGACACTGAAGCTTTCTTT
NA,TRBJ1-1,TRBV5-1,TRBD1,CASSWGTGAAEAFF,TGCGCCAGCAGCTGGGGGACAGGGGCTGCTGAAGCTTTCTTT
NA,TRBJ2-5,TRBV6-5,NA,CASSRQEQETQYF,TGTGCCAGCAGCAGACAGGAGCAAGAGACCCAGTACTTC
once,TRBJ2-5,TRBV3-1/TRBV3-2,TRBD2,CASSQATSGGLETQYF,TGTGCCAGCAGCCAAGCCACTAGCGGGGGGTTGGAGACCCAGTACTTC
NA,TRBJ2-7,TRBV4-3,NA,CASSQDRGRTSFYEQYF,TGCGCCAGCAGCCAAGATCGTGGGCGTACCAGTTTCTACGAGCAGTACTTC
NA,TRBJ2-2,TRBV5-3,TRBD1,CARSTPDREYAGELFF,TGTGCCAGAAGTACGCCGGACAGGGAGTACGCCGGGGAGCTGTTTTTT
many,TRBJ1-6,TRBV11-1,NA,CASSDGRGSYNSPLHF,TGTGCCAGCAGCGATGGTAGGGGTTCCTATAATTCACCCCTCCACTTT
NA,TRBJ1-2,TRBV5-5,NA,CASSLAGTQIVFYGYTF,TGTGCCAGCAGCTTGGCCGGGACACAGATTGTCTTTTATGGCTACACCTTC
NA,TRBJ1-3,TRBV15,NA,CATSRGAGNTIYF,TGTGCCACCAGCAGAGGCGCTGGAAACACCATATATTTT
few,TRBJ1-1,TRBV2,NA,CASRQKGQSNTEAFF,TGTGCCAGCAGGCAAAAAGGACAGTCGAACACTGAAGCTTTCTTT
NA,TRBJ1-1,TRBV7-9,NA,CASQTWVGLLTEAFF,TGTGCCAGCCAAACTTGGGTGGGGCTTCTTACTGAAGCTTTCTTT
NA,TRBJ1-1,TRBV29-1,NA,CSVEAVGTEAFF,TGCAGCGTTGAAGCGGTCGGCACTGAAGCTTTCTTT
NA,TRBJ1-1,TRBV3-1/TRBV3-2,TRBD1,CASSPSSGQPTEAFF,TGTGCCAGCAGCCCATCCTCGGGACAGCCCACTGAAGCTTTCTTT
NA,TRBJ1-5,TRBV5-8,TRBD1,CASSGFQGVGNQPQHF,TGTGCCAGCAGCGGATTCCAGGGGGTCGGGAATCAGCCCCAGCATTTT
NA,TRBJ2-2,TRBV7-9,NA,CASNRVGNTGELFF,TGTGCCAGCAATCGGGTGGGGAACACCGGGGAGCTGTTTTTT
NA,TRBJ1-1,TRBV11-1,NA,CASSRDISGAFF,TGTGCCAGCAGCCGGGACATTTCAGGAGCTTTCTTT
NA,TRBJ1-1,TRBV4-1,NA,CASSQDRILDFLKAMNTEAFF,TGCGCCAGCAGCCAAGATCGTATACTGGACTTCCTAAAGGCCATGAACACTGAAGCTTTCTTT
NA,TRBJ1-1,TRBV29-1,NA,CSVRVLETPHTEAFF,TGCAGCGTCAGGGTGCTTGAGACCCCTCACACTGAAGCTTTCTTT
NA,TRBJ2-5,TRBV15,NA,CATSMGGDQETQYF,TGTGCCACCAGCATGGGAGGTGATCAAGAGACCCAGTACTTC
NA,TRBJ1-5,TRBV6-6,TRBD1,CASSHGTGSLSNQPQHF,TGTGCCAGCAGTCACGGGACAGGGTCCCTTTCTAATCAGCCCCAGCATTTT
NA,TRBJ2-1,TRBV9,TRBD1,CASDRGNYNEQFF,TGTGCCAGCGACAGGGGTAACTACAATGAGCAGTTCTTC
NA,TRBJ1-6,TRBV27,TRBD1,CASSLSRQGGGSPLHF,TGTGCCAGCAGTTTAAGTAGACAGGGTGGAGGTTCACCCCTCCACTTT
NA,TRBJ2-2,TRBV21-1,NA,CASSPRTSGGLGPGELFF,TGTGCCAGCAGCCCCCGGACTAGCGGGGGACTCGGCCCCGGGGAGCTGTTTTTT
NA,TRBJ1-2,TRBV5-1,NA,CASSSSGTPAGNGYTF,TGCGCCAGCAGCTCCAGCGGGACACCCGCTGGGAATGGCTACACCTTC
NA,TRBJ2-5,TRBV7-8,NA,CASSRPGQETQYF,TGTGCCAGCAGCCGACCGGGACAAGAGACCCAGTACTTC
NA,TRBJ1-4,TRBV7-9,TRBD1,CASSQMGQGYEKLFF,TGTGCCAGCAGCCAAATGGGACAGGGGTATGAAAAACTGTTTTTT
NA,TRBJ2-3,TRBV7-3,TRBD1,CASSSPTSGQGTDTQYF,TGTGCCAGCAGCTCGCCGACCTCGGGACAGGGCACAGATACGCAGTATTTT
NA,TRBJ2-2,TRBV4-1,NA,CASSQVYRTDTGELFF,TGCGCCAGCAGCCAAGTATACAGGACGGACACCGGGGAGCTGTTTTTT
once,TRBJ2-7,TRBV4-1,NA,CASSQGMAQVNSYEQYF,TGCGCCAGCAGCCAAGGGATGGCCCAGGTAAACTCCTACGAGCAGTACTTC
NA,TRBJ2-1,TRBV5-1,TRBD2,CASSTRLRGYNEQFF,TGCGCCAGCAGCACCCGTCTGCGGGGGTACAATGAGCAGTTCTTC